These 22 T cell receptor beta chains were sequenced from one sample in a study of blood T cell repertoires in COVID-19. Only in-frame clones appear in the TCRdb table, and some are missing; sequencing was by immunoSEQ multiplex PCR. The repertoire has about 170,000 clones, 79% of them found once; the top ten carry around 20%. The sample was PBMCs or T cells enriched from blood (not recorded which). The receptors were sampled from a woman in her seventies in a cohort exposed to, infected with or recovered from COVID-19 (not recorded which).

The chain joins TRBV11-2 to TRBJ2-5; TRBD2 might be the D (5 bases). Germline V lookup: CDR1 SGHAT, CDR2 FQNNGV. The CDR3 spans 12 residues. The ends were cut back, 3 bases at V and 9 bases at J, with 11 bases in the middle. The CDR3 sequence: CASSFGVRAQYF. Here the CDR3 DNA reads TGTGCCAGCAGCTTCGGGGTCCGGGCCCAGTACTTC.

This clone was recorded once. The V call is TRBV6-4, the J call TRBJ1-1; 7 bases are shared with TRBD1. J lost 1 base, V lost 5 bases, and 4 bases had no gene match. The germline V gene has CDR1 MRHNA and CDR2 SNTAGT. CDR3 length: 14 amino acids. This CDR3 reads CASSPGQENTEAFF. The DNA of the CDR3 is TGTGCCAGCAGTCCAGGACAGGAGAACACTGAAGCTTTCTTT.

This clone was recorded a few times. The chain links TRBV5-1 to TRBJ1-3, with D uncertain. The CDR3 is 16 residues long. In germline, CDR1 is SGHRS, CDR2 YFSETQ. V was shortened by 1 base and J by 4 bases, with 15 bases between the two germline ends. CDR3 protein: CASSLSGVVAGNTIYF. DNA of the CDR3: TGCGCCAGCAGCTTGTCCGGGGTCGTCGCAGGAAACACCATATATTTT.

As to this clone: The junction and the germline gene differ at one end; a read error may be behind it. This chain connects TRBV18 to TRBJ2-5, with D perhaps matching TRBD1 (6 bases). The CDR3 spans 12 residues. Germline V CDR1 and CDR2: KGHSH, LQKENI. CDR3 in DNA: TGTGCCAGCTCATCGGCCCCCGGGACACTGAACTTC. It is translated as CASSSAPGTLNF.

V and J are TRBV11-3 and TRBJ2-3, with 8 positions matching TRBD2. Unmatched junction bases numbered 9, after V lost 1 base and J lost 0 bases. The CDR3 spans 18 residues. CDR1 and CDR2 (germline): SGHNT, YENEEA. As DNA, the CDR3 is TGTGCCAGCAGCTTAGGAACCTTGGCTAGCGGGAGCACAGATACGCAGTATTTT. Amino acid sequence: CASSLGTLASGSTDTQYF.

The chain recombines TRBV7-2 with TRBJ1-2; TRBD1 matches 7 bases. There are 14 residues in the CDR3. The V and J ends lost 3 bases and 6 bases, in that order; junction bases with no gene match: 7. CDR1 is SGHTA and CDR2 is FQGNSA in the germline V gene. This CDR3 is CASSFTQGSHGYTF. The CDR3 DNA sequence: TGTGCCAGCAGCTTTACACAGGGGTCCCATGGCTACACCTTC. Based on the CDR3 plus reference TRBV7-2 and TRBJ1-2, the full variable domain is GAGVSQSPSNKVTEKGKDVELRCDPISGHTALYWYRQSLGQGLEFLIYFQGNSAPDKSGLPSDRFSAERTGGSVSTLTIQRTQQEDSAVYLCASSFTQGSHGYTFGSGTRLTVV.

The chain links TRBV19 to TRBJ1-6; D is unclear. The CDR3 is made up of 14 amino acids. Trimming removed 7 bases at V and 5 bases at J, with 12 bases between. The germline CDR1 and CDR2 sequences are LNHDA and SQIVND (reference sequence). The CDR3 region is CASIAGSDNSPLHF. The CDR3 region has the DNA TGTGCCAGTATTGCGGGTTCAGATAATTCACCCCTCCACTTT. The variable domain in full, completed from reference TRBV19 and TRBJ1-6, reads DGGITQSPKYLFRKEGQNVTLSCEQNLNHDAMYWYRQDPGQGLRLIYYSQIVNDFQKGDIAEGYSVSREKKESFPLTVTSAQKNPTAFYLCASIAGSDNSPLHFGNGTRLTVT.

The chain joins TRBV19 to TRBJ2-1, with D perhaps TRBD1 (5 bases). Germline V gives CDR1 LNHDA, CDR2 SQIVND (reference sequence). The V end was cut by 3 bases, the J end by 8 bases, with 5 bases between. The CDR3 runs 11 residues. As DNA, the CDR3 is TGTGCCAGTAGTATCAGGGATGAGCAGTTCTTC. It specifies CASSIRDEQFF.

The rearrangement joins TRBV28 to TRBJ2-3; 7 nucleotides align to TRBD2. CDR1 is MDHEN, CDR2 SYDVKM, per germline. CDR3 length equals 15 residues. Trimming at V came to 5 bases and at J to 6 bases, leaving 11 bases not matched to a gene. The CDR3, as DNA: TGTGCCAGCAGTGGGGACTCAGCGGGAAAGGATACGCAGTATTTT. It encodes CASSGDSAGKDTQYF.

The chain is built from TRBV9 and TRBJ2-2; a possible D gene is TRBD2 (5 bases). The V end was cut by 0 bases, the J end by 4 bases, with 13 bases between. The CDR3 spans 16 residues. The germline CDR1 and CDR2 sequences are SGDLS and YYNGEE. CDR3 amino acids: CASSVDPSTPTGELFF. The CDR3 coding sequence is TGTGCCAGCAGCGTAGATCCTAGCACACCCACCGGGGAGCTGTTTTTT.

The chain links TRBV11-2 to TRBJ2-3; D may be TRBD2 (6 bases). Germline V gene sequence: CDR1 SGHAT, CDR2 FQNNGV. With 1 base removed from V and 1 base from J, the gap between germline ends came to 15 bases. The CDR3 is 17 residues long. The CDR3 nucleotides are TGTGCCAGCAGCTTAGGGGGTGCGGGATCCGGCACAGATACGCAGTATTTT. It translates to CASSLGGAGSGTDTQYF.

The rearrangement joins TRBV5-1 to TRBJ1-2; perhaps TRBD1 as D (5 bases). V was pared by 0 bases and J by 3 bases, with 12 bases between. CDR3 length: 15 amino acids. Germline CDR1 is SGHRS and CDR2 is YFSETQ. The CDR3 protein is CASSLEGQSDYGYTF. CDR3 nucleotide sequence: TGCGCCAGCAGCTTGGAGGGGCAGAGTGACTATGGCTACACCTTC. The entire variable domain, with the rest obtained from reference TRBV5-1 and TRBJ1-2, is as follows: KAGVTQTPRYLIKTRGQQVTLSCSPISGHRSVSWYQQTPGQGLQFLFEYFSETQRNKGNFPGRFSGRQFSNSRSEMNVSTLELGDSALYLCASSLEGQSDYGYTFGSGTRLTVV.

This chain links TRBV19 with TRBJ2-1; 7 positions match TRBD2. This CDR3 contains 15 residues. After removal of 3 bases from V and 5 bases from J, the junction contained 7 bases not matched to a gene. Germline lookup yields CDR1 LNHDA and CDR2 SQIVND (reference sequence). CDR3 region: CASSIVGGYDNEQFF. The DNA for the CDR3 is TGTGCCAGTAGTATCGTGGGGGGGTACGACAATGAGCAGTTCTTC.

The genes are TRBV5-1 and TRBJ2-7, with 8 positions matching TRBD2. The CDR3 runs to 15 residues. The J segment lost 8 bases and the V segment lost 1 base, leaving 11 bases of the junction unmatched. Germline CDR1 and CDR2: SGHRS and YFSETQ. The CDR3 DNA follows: TGCGCCAGCAGCTTGACTAGCGGACAAAGAGGCCAGCAGTACTTC. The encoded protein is CASSLTSGQRGQQYF.

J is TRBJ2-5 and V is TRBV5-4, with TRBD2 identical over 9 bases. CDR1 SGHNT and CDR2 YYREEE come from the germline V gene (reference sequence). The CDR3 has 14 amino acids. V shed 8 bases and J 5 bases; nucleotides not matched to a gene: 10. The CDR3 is CASLDSGREETQYF. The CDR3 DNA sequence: TGTGCCAGTCTTGATAGCGGGAGAGAGGAGACCCAGTACTTC.

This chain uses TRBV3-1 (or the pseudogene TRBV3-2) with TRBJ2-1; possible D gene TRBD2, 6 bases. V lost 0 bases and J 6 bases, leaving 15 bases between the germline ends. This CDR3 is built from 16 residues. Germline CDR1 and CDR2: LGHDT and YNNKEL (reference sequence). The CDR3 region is CASSQEDFWGVNEQFF. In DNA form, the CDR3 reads TGTGCCAGCAGCCAAGAAGACTTTTGGGGGGTCAATGAGCAGTTCTTC.

The CDR3 sequence: CASSLLSGTGDEQYF. The CDR3 DNA sequence: TGCGCCAGCAGCTTATTATCCGGGACAGGGGACGAGCAGTACTTC. V gene TRBV5-1 combines with J gene TRBJ2-7, with TRBD1 matching over 10 bases. J gave up 5 bases and V 2 bases, and 7 bases lay outside the gene matches. Germline CDR1 and CDR2: SGHRS and YFSETQ. CDR3 length: 15 residues.

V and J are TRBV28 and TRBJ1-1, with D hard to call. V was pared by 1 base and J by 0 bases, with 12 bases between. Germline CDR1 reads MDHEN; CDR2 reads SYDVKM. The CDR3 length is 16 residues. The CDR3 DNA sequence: TGTGCCAGCAGTTTATCCGGGATGATCATGAACACTGAAGCTTTCTTT. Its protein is CASSLSGMIMNTEAFF. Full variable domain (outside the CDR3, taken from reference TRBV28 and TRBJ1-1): DVKVTQSSRYLVKRTGEKVFLECVQDMDHENMFWYRQDPGLGLRLIYFSYDVKMKEKGDIPEGYSVSREKKERFSLILESASTNQTSMYLCASSLSGMIMNTEAFFGQGTRLTVV.

The CDR3 DNA reads TGTGCCAGCAGCTTAATTCCAGGGGGCTCCGAGCAGTACTTC. The encoded protein is CASSLIPGGSEQYF. The chain links TRBV7-3 to TRBJ2-7; TRBD1 agrees at 8 bases. The CDR3 is 14 amino acids. V shed 1 base, J shed 6 bases, and the junction held 5 bases outside the gene matches. Germline V gene sequence: CDR1 SGHTA, CDR2 FQGTGA.

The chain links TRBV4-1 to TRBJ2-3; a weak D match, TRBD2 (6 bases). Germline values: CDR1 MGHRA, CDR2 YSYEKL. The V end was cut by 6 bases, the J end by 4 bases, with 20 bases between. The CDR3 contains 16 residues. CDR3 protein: CASRETGTAPSDTQYF. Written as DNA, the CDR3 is TGCGCCAGCAGGGAGACCGGGACTGCCCCATCAGATACGCAGTATTTT.

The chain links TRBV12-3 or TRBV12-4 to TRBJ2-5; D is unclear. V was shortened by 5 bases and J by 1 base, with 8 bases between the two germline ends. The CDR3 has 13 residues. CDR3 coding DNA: TGTGCCAGCAGTAGAGGATCCCAAGAGACCCAGTACTTC. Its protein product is CASSRGSQETQYF.

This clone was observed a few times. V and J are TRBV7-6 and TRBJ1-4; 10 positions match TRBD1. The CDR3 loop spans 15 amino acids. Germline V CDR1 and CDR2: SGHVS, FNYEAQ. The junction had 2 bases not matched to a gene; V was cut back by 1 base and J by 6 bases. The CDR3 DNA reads TGTGCCAGCAGCTTAGTCGGGACAGGGGATGAAAAACTGTTTTTT. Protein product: CASSLVGTGDEKLFF.